The clone carrying this TCR beta chain turned up a few times. Its antigen is currently unknown. From germline, CDR1 is SGHVS and CDR2 FQNEAQ. Trimming removed 5 bases at V and 6 bases at J, with 17 bases between. The CDR3 runs to 15 residues. The sample belongs to a study of cytomegalovirus exposure and HLA in healthy donors. Study conclusions and caveats: In a later analysis, parvovirus B19, influenza, CMV and Epstein-Barr virus appeared linked to several top co-occurrence clusters. Beyond CMV serostatus, there was no information to go on about immune exposure. The authors considered a cluster of highly shared sequence variants likely to be a sequencing artifact.

PCR primers comprised 60 Vbeta and 13 Jbeta primers. Measured with immunoSEQ multiplex PCR; TCRdb has only the in-frame clones, and not every one. Of about 260,000 clones detected, around 65% appear once; the ten largest clones hold about 2.2%. The chain combines TRBV7-8 with TRBJ2-1; tentative D call: TRBD2 (6 bases). This receptor was taken from a female donor in good health and CMV-seronegative. Sequencing input: PBMCs. This CDR3 reads CASSPGLAISNEQFF. DNA for the CDR3: TGTGCCAGCAGCCCCGGGCTAGCGATATCCAATGAGCAGTTCTTC.